This passage covers 19 T cell receptor beta chains from one sample sequenced in a study of Ad26.COV2.S vaccination and SARS-CoV-2 variants (TCRdb year 2021). Library prep was done by the immunoSEQ multiplex PCR assay. The clones in this table, taken by TCRdb from immuneACCESS, are in-frame only. Not every clone is retained; where verified, under half of the shortfall comes from an unresolved V gene, and the cause of the rest is unknown. The sample table records 300,000 to 400,000 clones; around nine tenths of these occur just once. More than 3% of the sample comes from the top ten. The treatment or condition label here, explained by the study, means: some 20 received Ad26.COV2.S at low or high dose, single or two shots; about five received placebo; per-sample allocation not given. For vaccine and placebo recipients, repertoires were sequenced using samples collected on day 63 after the first injection.

This sample comprised peripheral blood, obtained in a trial of Ad26.COV2.S vaccine versus placebo. The receptor source for this set is a person between 18 and 59 years old who received the Ad26.COV2.S COVID-19 vaccine or a placebo.

The chain employs TRBV6-5 and TRBJ2-3; D may correspond to TRBD1 or TRBD2 (6 bases each). V lost 2 bases, J lost 5 bases, and 14 bases lay in between. CDR1 MNHEY and CDR2 SVGAGI come from the germline V gene. The CDR3 consists of 15 residues. This chain's CDR3 is CASSYIGGGEDTQYF. CDR3 bases: TGTGCCAGCAGTTACATCGGGGGCGGAGAAGATACGCAGTATTTT.

The rearrangement links TRBV10-2 to TRBJ1-1, with 8 nucleotides matching TRBD1. The CDR3 sequence is 12 residues long. J was trimmed by 4 bases and V by 6 bases; bases with no gene match: 1. Germline V gene lookup returns CDR1 WSHSY and CDR2 SAAADI. This CDR3 is CASRQGGTEAFF. CDR3 in DNA: TGCGCCAGCAGACAGGGGGGCACTGAAGCTTTCTTT.

This clone showed up just a few times. This chain joins TRBV11-3 and TRBJ2-1; D may correspond to TRBD1 or TRBD2 (5 bases each). This CDR3 contains 15 residues. V lost 1 base, J lost 7 bases, and 14 bases lay in between. Germline V lookup: CDR1 SGHNT, CDR2 YENEEA. CDR3 sequence reads: CASSLGQGPWNEQFF. For the CDR3, the DNA is TGTGCCAGCAGCTTAGGGCAGGGACCATGGAATGAGCAGTTCTTC.

V usage is TRBV4-1 and J usage is TRBJ1-5; D unresolved. CDR1 is MGHRA and CDR2 is YSYEKL in the germline V gene. This CDR3 region has 13 residues. Trimming removed 1 base at V and 10 bases at J, with 11 bases between. CDR3 amino acids: CASSQGGSAPQHF. In nucleotides, the CDR3 is TGCGCCAGCAGCCAAGGCGGATCAGCTCCCCAGCATTTT.

On this clone: One end of the junction does not line up with germline, which may come from a read error. The chain has TRBV7-7 and TRBJ2-1, with D perhaps TRBD2 (7 bases). There are 15 residues in the CDR3. CDR1 is SSHAT, CDR2 FNYEAQ, per germline (reference sequence). CDR3 nucleotides: TGTGCTAGCAGCTTAGGCGGGGGCGCTGCCAATGAGCAGTTCTTC. Its protein product is CASSLGGGAANEQFF.

The J gene is TRBJ2-2, the V gene TRBV4-1, with TRBD2 matching over 7 bases. Germline assignment: CDR1 MGHRA and CDR2 YSYEKL. CDR3 length: 16 residues. Germline trimming cut 0 bases from V and 3 bases from J; bases unmatched to any gene: 4. CDR3: CASSQDMGGYTGELFF. CDR3 sequence (DNA): TGCGCCAGCAGCCAAGACATGGGAGGGTACACCGGGGAGCTGTTTTTT.

V usage is TRBV19 and J usage is TRBJ1-5; 7 bases match TRBD1. The trim removed 6 bases at V and 7 bases at J, leaving 3 bases unmatched. Germline V gene lookup returns CDR1 LNHDA and CDR2 SQIVND (reference sequence). The CDR3 has 12 residues. CDR3 protein: CASRQGDQPQHF. CDR3 bases: TGTGCCAGTAGGCAGGGGGACCAGCCCCAGCATTTT.

The chain employs TRBV11-2 and TRBJ1-1; D uncertain. Trimming shortened V by 2 bases and J by 1 base, and 11 bases separated the two germline ends. The V gene's germline CDR1 is SGHAT and CDR2 FQNNGV. The CDR3 loop spans 15 amino acids. The CDR3 here is CASSLIGWGNTEAFF. In DNA, the CDR3 is TGTGCCAGCAGCTTAATAGGTTGGGGGAACACTGAAGCTTTCTTT.

The V call is TRBV7-8, the J call TRBJ1-6; D is unresolved. In germline, CDR1 is SGHVS, CDR2 FQNEAQ. V lost 5 bases to trimming and J lost 6 bases, with 8 bases between them. The CDR3 is 13 amino acids. The CDR3 protein is CASSHPLNSPLHF. As DNA, the CDR3 is TGTGCCAGCAGCCACCCCCTTAATTCACCCCTCCACTTT.

The chain carries TRBV4-3 and TRBJ2-7; D is possibly TRBD1 (5 bases). V lost 0 bases, J lost 2 bases, and 8 bases lay in between. The CDR3 consists of 14 residues. Looked up from germline, CDR1 is LGHNA and CDR2 is YSLEER. CDR3 bases: TGCGCCAGCAGCCAAGATTTCAGGGCCTACGAGCAGTACTTC. Its protein product is CASSQDFRAYEQYF.

This chain links TRBV29-1 with TRBJ1-5; tentative D call: TRBD1 (6 bases). Per germline, CDR1 SQVTM and CDR2 ANQGSEA. This CDR3 contains 13 residues. V was clipped by 6 bases and J by 6 bases, with 15 bases between them. The chain's CDR3 is CSVQTGGGQPQHF. The CDR3, as DNA: TGCAGCGTCCAGACGGGAGGGGGTCAGCCCCAGCATTTT. The complete variable domain, with remaining parts taken from reference TRBV29-1 and TRBJ1-5, reads SAVISQKPSRDICQRGTSLTIQCQVDSQVTMMFWYRQQPGQSLTLIATANQGSEATYESGFVIDKFPISRPNLTFSTLTVSNMSPEDSSIYLCSVQTGGGQPQHFGDGTRLSIL.

The J gene is TRBJ1-4, the V gene TRBV4-3; 7 nucleotides align to TRBD1. The CDR3 has 15 amino acids. Germline V gene data show CDR1 as LGHNA and CDR2 as YSLEER. V gave up 2 bases and J gave up 7 bases; unmatched junction bases: 7. CDR3 DNA: TGCGCCAGCAGCCAACGACCAGGGGACAGTGAAAAACTGTTTTTT. It specifies CASSQRPGDSEKLFF.

The chain couples TRBV4-1 to TRBJ1-1; D is perhaps TRBD1 (5 bases). Germline V gene sequence: CDR1 MGHRA, CDR2 YSYEKL. Trimming removed 6 bases at V and 5 bases at J, with 16 bases between. The CDR3 has 14 amino acids. CDR3 protein: CASRLIGGSTEAFF. The CDR3 nucleotides read TGCGCCAGCAGATTAATCGGGGGTAGTACTGAAGCTTTCTTT.

The V gene is TRBV11-3, the J gene TRBJ1-1; TRBD1 might be the D (6 bases). Germline V gene lookup returns CDR1 SGHNT and CDR2 YENEEA. The CDR3 has 14 amino acids. V shed 5 bases and J shed 1 base, with 11 bases lying between them. CDR3 nucleotides: TGTGCCAGCAGCATGGGACACCCGAACACTGAAGCTTTCTTT. It encodes CASSMGHPNTEAFF.

V and J are TRBV19 and TRBJ1-3; D uncertain. Germline CDR1 is LNHDA and CDR2 is SQIVND (reference sequence). V was trimmed by 10 bases and J by 0 bases, leaving 13 bases between them. The CDR3 loop spans 14 amino acids. CDR3 residues: CATLQTGSGNTIYF. CDR3 nucleotide sequence: TGTGCCACCCTACAGACCGGCTCTGGAAACACCATATATTTT.

The chain joins TRBV5-4 to TRBJ2-5; D perhaps matches TRBD2 (7 bases). V was trimmed by 5 bases and J by 7 bases, leaving 18 bases between them. CDR1 and CDR2 (germline): SGHNT, YYREEE (reference sequence). The CDR3 is 14 amino acids. The CDR3 sequence: CASSPTGGAVTQYF. The CDR3 DNA sequence: TGTGCCAGCAGTCCTACGGGGGGCGCGGTGACCCAGTACTTC. The variable domain in full, with the rest retrieved from reference TRBV5-4 and TRBJ2-5, is ETGVTQSPTHLIKTRGQQVTLRCSSQSGHNTVSWYQQALGQGPQFIFQYYREEENGRGNFPPRFSGLQFPNYSSELNVNALELDDSALYLCASSPTGGAVTQYFGPGTRLLVL.

In this sample, this clone turned up a few times. The chain has TRBV19 and TRBJ1-6; D may be TRBD1 (5 bases). Trimming pared 3 bases from V and 8 bases from J, leaving 14 bases between. This CDR3 is 15 amino acids long. CDR1 LNHDA and CDR2 SQIVND come from the germline V gene (reference sequence). Here the CDR3 DNA reads TGTGCCAGTAGTATTGGAGGGGCACGGGATTCACCCCTCCACTTT. It codes for CASSIGGARDSPLHF. The complete variable domain, with remaining parts taken from reference TRBV19 and TRBJ1-6, reads DGGITQSPKYLFRKEGQNVTLSCEQNLNHDAMYWYRQDPGQGLRLIYYSQIVNDFQKGDIAEGYSVSREKKESFPLTVTSAQKNPTAFYLCASSIGGARDSPLHFGNGTRLTVT.

This chain joins TRBV27 and TRBJ2-7; D is uncertain. Germline CDR1 and CDR2: MNHEY and SMNVEV (reference sequence). The CDR3 totals 15 residues. V was cut by 2 bases and J by 2 bases, with 13 bases left in between. The CDR3 nucleotides read TGTGCCAGCAGTTTAAGACCAGAGGAGACCTACGAGCAGTACTTC. Its translation: CASSLRPEETYEQYF.

The chain uses TRBV11-2 and TRBJ2-3; 9 bases fit TRBD1. Unmatched junction bases numbered 6, after V lost 7 bases and J lost 4 bases. The CDR3 is made up of 14 amino acids. Germline V gives CDR1 SGHAT, CDR2 FQNNGV. CDR3 in DNA: TGTGCCAGCAATCCGGGACAGGGCGCAGATACGCAGTATTTT. Amino acid sequence: CASNPGQGADTQYF.